Here is one T cell receptor (beta chain) with its context. The V and J ends lost 1 base and 6 bases respectively, with 12 bases between them. There are 15 residues in the CDR3. Germline CDR1 and CDR2: SGHTA and FQGNSA. This specimen belongs to a study of technical replicates of blood from a handful of donors. Clones were read by immunoSEQ multiplex PCR, and TCRdb kept only the in-frame ones, dropping some. Seen here are about 73,000 clones, roughly 90% observed once, and the top ten hold about 4.5%. This chain connects TRBV7-2 to TRBJ1-4; unclear D gene. The clonotype was recovered from a human donor in good health. Some clones in this sample may be carry-over from other donors' samples. The sequenced sample was PBMCs. CDR3 sequence (DNA): TGTGCCAGCAGCTTAGGAGGGAGACACGATGAAAAACTGTTTTTT. It is translated as CASSLGGRHDEKLFF.